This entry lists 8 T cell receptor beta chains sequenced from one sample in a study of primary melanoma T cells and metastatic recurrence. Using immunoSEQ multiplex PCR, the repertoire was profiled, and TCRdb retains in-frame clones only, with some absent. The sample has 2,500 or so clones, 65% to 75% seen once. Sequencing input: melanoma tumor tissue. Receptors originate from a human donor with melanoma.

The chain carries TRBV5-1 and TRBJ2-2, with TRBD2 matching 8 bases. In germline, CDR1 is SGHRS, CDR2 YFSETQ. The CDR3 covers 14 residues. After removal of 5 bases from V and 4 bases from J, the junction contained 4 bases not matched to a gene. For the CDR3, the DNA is TGCGCCAGCAGTGGCGGGAGGCTCACCGGGGAGCTGTTTTTT. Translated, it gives CASSGGRLTGELFF.

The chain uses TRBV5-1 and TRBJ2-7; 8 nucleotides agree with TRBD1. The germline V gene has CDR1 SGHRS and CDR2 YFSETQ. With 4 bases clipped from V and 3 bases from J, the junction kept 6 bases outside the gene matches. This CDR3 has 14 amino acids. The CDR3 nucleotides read TGCGCCAGCAGCATAGGACAGGGCGACTACGAGCAGTACTTC. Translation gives CASSIGQGDYEQYF.

The CDR3 loop is CASSASGRLRTQHF. CDR3 DNA: TGTGCCAGCAGCGCCTCGGGCCGCCTGCGGACCCAGCATTTT. The V call is TRBV6-8, the J call TRBJ1-5, with D unclear. V was trimmed by 6 bases and J by 11 bases, leaving 20 bases between them. The germline gives CDR1 MNHGY, CDR2 SAAAGT. The CDR3 loop spans 14 amino acids.

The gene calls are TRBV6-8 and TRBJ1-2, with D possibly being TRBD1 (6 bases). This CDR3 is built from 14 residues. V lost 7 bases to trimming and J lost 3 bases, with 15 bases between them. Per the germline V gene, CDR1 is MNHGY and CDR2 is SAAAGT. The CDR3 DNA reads TGTGCCAGCACCGACAGGCCCAGAGACTATGGCTACACCTTC. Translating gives CASTDRPRDYGYTF.

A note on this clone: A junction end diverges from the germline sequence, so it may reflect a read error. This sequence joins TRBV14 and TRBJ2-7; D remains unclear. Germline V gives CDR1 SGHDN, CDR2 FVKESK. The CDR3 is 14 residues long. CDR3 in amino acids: CASSSLGISYEQYF. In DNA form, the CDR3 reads TGTGCCAGCTCCTCTTTGGGGATTTCCTACGAGCAGTATTTC.

The CDR3 DNA sequence: TGTGCCAGCGGTACCCTCGGGAGCTCTGGGGCCAACGTCCTGACTTTC. Its protein is CASGTLGSSGANVLTF. The chain links TRBV11-3 to TRBJ2-6; D is possibly TRBD2 (6 bases). The CDR3 runs 16 residues. Germline loops: CDR1 SGHNT, CDR2 YENEEA. V lost 8 bases to trimming and J lost 0 bases, with 14 bases between them.

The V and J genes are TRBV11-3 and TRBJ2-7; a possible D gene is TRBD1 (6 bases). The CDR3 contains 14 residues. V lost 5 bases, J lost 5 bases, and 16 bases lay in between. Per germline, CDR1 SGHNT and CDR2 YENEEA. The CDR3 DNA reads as TGTGCCAGCAGCGGAACAGGGTTAAGGAACGAGCAGTACTTC. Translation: CASSGTGLRNEQYF.

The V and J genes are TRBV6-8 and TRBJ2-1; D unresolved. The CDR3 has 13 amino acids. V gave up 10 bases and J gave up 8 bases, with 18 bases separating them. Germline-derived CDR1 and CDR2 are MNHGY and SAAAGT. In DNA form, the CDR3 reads TGTGCCATTAGTGATGGTGGGGTGGATGAGCAGTTCTTC. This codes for CAISDGGVDEQFF.